This TCR beta chain originates from a study of T-cell memory formation after mild COVID-19. On the study more broadly: TCR clustering was largely donor specific. General study findings and limits: Detection of some responders pre-infection suggested pre-existing cross-reactive memory T cells participated.

MiXCR was run by TCRdb on the 5' RACE reads, yielding one entry per CDR3 protein. The top ten clones hold around 20% of a sample with over 300,000 distinct CDR3 sequences, around a fifth of them seen once. Germline values: CDR1 PRHDT, CDR2 FYEKMQ (reference sequence). The V end was cut by 5 bases, the J end by 7 bases, with 18 bases between. CDR3 length: 15 amino acids. In regard to this clonotype: Its antigen is unidentified.

This TCR was sampled from a man aged 18 to 30 who had mild COVID-19 (a few samples of this study predate the infection). Cell type and time point are not known. The sample consisted of PBMCs or a T cell subset sorted from them (not recorded which). V is TRBV13 and J is TRBJ2-1; tentatively, D is TRBD1 or TRBD2 (6 bases each). In nucleotides, the CDR3 is TGTGCCAGCAGCCAATGGGGGGCAGGAAAAAATGAGCAGTTCTTC. It specifies CASSQWGAGKNEQFF. The complete variable domain, with remaining parts taken from reference TRBV13 and TRBJ2-1, reads AAGVIQSPRHLIKEKRETATLKCYPIPRHDTVYWYQQGPGQDPQFLISFYEKMQSDKGSIPDRFSAQQFSDYHSELNMSSLELGDSALYFCASSQWGAGKNEQFFGPGTRLTVL.